The 10 T cell receptor beta chains reported below all come from one sample, sequenced in a study of T cells expressing NK-cell markers. Reprocessing the 5' RACE reads, TCRdb reports a single entry for every CDR3 protein and omits DNA. This sample's table reports around 21,000 distinct CDR3 sequences. The sample taken for sequencing was blood T cells: a sorted CD56 or NKG2C T cell subset, CD4+ or CD8+ T cells, or bulk PBMC T cells (not recorded which). The receptors come from a man aged 18-75 years in good health.

The chain is built from TRBV19 and TRBJ1-5; TCRdb gives TRBD1 as the D gene, but with no DNA this cannot be confirmed. The CDR3 is made up of 15 amino acids. Germline V gene sequence: CDR1 LNHDA, CDR2 SQIVND (reference sequence). The CDR3 spells CASRTQGSSNQPQHF.

V usage is TRBV7-9 and J usage is TRBJ2-2. Looked up from germline, CDR1 is SEHNR and CDR2 is FQNEAQ (reference sequence). The CDR3 runs to 14 residues. The CDR3 sequence: CASSSLGYTGELFF. Based on the CDR3 plus reference TRBV7-9 and TRBJ2-2, the full variable domain is DTGVSQNPRHKITKRGQNVTFRCDPISEHNRLYWYRQTLGQGPEFLTYFQNEAQLEKSRLLSDRFSAERPKGSFSTLEIQRTEQGDSAMYLCASSSLGYTGELFFGEGSRLTVL.

This sequence joins TRBV3-1 and TRBJ2-3; the D gene TCRdb calls, TRBD2, cannot be checked with no DNA. This CDR3 spans 16 amino acids. The germline V gene encodes CDR1 LGHDT and CDR2 YNNKEL (reference sequence). The CDR3 loop is CASSQVLGSVSDTQYF.

The chain carries TRBV28 and TRBJ2-3. The germline V gene has CDR1 MDHEN and CDR2 SYDVKM. The CDR3 covers 11 residues. CDR3: CASSLRDTQYF.

The rearrangement uses TRBV5-1 and TRBJ2-2. This CDR3 contains 13 residues. Germline CDR1 reads SGHRS; CDR2 reads YFSETQ. The CDR3 region is CASSWGRGGELFF.

The CDR3 protein is CASSQDNWLAAGYEQYF. The chain combines TRBV4-3 with TRBJ2-7. CDR3 length: 17 amino acids. CDR1 and CDR2 (germline): LGHNA, YSLEER.

The CDR3 protein is CSASRGGSTDTQYF. The chain employs TRBV20-1 and TRBJ2-3; no DNA is available, so the TRBD1 call from TCRdb remains unchecked. CDR3 length: 14 residues. Germline V gives CDR1 DFQATT, CDR2 SNEGSKA (reference sequence).

The chain employs TRBV20-1 and TRBJ1-6; TCRdb selects TRBD1, and the lack of DNA leaves this call unchecked. The CDR3 covers 17 residues. CDR1 DFQATT and CDR2 SNEGSKA come from the germline V gene (reference sequence). CDR3 loop: CSARAPGQGLYNSPLHF.

J is TRBJ2-7 and V is TRBV4-2. Germline loops: CDR1 LGHNA, CDR2 YNFKEQ. The length of the CDR3 is 16 residues. CDR3 residues: CASSQDIQWSSYEQYF.

V gene TRBV29-1 combines with J gene TRBJ2-1; TCRdb picks TRBD2, but there is no DNA to check that call. The germline V gene encodes CDR1 SQVTM and CDR2 ANQGSEA. The CDR3 is 13 residues long. The CDR3 reads CSVERDRAGEQFF.